This T cell receptor beta chain is from a study of T cell responses to AZD1222 COVID-19 vaccine. Findings and caveats of the study: An increase in Spike-specific TCR breadth and depth was observed after two AZD1222 doses.

A word on this clone: Antigen specificity is unknown. The sample holds other DNA sequences that translate to the same CDR3.

The CDR3 runs 14 residues. V dropped 2 bases and J dropped 2 bases, with 6 bases sitting between them. Germline V lookup: CDR1 KGHSH, CDR2 LQKENI. Second-dose intervals near 4 or 12 weeks were combined. The method was immunoSEQ multiplex PCR; TCRdb's version includes in-frame clones alone and lacks a portion of them. The repertoire holds about 89,000 clones, with 85% to 95% as singletons. The chain carries TRBV18 and TRBJ1-4, with unresolved D. The starting material was peripheral blood, obtained 28 days after the second AZD1222 dose. This TCR came from an adult who received the AZD1222 COVID-19 vaccine. Here the CDR3 DNA reads TGTGCCAGCTCACCAGGACCGACTAATGAAAAACTGTTTTTT. Translation gives CASSPGPTNEKLFF.